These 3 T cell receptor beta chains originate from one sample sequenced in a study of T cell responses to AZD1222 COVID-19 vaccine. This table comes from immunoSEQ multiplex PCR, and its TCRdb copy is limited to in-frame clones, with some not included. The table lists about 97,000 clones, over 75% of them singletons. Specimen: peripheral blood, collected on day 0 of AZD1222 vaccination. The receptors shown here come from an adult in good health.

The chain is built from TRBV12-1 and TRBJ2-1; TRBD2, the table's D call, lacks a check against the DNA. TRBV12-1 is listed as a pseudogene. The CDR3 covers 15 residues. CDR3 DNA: TGTGCCAGTAACTCTTGGTATTTAGCCTACAATGAGCAGTTCTTC. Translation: CASNSWYLAYNEQFF.

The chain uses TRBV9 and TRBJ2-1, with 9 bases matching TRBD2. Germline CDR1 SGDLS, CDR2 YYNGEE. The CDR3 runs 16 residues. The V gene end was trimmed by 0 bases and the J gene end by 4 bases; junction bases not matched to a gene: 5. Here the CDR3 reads CASSVGPSGVYNEQFF. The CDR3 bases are TGTGCCAGCAGCGTAGGCCCTAGCGGGGTATACAATGAGCAGTTCTTC.

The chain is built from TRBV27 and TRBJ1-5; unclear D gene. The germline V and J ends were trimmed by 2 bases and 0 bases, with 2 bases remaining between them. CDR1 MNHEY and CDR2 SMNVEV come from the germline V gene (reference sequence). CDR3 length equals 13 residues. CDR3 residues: CASSLSSNQPQHF. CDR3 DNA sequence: TGTGCCAGCAGTTTAAGTAGCAATCAGCCCCAGCATTTT.